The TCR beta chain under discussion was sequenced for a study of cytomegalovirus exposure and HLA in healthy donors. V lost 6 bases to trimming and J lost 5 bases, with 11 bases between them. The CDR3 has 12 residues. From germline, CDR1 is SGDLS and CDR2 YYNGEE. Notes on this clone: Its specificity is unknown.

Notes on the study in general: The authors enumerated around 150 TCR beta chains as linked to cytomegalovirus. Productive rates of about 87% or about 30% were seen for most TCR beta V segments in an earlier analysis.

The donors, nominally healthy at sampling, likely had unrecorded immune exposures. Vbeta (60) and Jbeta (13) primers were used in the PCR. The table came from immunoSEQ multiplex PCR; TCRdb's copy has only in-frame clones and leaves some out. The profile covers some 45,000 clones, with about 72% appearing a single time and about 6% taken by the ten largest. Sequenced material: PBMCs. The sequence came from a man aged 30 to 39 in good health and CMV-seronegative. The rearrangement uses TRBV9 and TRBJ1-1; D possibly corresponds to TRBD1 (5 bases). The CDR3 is CASTGGGTEAFF. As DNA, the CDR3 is TGTGCCAGCACGGGGGGAGGGACTGAAGCTTTCTTT.